A single sample is the source of the 16 T cell receptor beta chains below, sequenced in a study of cytomegalovirus exposure and HLA in healthy donors. 13 Jbeta primers and 60 Vbeta primers were used for the PCR. Sequencing was performed with immunoSEQ multiplex PCR; in TCRdb, only in-frame clones are kept and a portion is missing. Found here are 30,000 to 35,000 clones; the top ten clones hold around 3.5%. The sequenced sample was PBMCs. These receptors all stem from a woman aged 40 to 55 in good health and CMV-seropositive.

V usage is TRBV19 and J usage is TRBJ2-5, with a tentative D call TRBD1 (6 bases). This CDR3 has 14 amino acids. Germline CDR1 and CDR2: LNHDA and SQIVND (reference sequence). Trimming took off 2 bases at V and 7 bases at J, with 14 bases between the two ends. The DNA of the CDR3 is TGTGCCAGTAGTATACAGGGGATTGGGGGGACCCAGTACTTC. This codes for CASSIQGIGGTQYF.

The V call is TRBV6-5, the J call TRBJ2-4, with 7 bases that match TRBD1. This CDR3 is 14 amino acids long. The germline gives CDR1 MNHEY, CDR2 SVGAGI. J gave up 7 bases and V 6 bases, and 9 bases lay outside the gene matches. The CDR3 DNA follows: TGTGCCAGCAGCGTAGACAGGGAATCGAACATTCAGTACTTC. Amino acid sequence: CASSVDRESNIQYF.

This chain joins TRBV30 and TRBJ1-2; D not resolved. CDR3 length equals 13 residues. Trimming removed 3 bases from V and 5 bases from J, with 13 bases in between. Germline loops: CDR1 GTSNPN, CDR2 SVGIG (reference sequence). The CDR3 reads CAWRASGGYGYTF. DNA of the CDR3: TGTGCCTGGAGGGCAAGCGGTGGGTATGGCTACACCTTC.

V is TRBV6-5 and J is TRBJ2-1, with D unresolved. Germline V lookup: CDR1 MNHEY, CDR2 SVGAGI. This CDR3 contains 11 residues. V lost 7 bases to trimming and J lost 3 bases, with 4 bases between them. CDR3 residues: CASTVYNEQFF. DNA of the CDR3: TGTGCCAGCACCGTCTACAATGAGCAGTTCTTC.

The chain has TRBV27 and TRBJ2-5; 12 bases line up with TRBD2. J gave up 1 base and V 5 bases, and 5 bases lay outside the gene matches. This CDR3 is 16 amino acids long. Germline values: CDR1 MNHEY, CDR2 SMNVEV (reference sequence). The CDR3 sequence: CASSEGLAGLQETQYF. DNA of the CDR3: TGTGCCAGCAGTGAGGGACTAGCGGGCCTCCAAGAGACCCAGTACTTC.

The chain links TRBV7-3 to TRBJ2-7, with 9 nucleotides matching TRBD2. The trim removed 0 bases at V and 0 bases at J, leaving 0 bases unmatched. CDR1 and CDR2 from the germline V gene are SGHTA and FQGTGA. CDR3 length: 15 residues. The CDR3 region is CASSLTSGGSYEQYF. CDR3 DNA sequence: TGTGCCAGCAGCTTAACTAGCGGGGGCTCCTACGAGCAGTACTTC.

The chain employs TRBV6-1 and TRBJ2-5; 7 bases match TRBD1. CDR3 length equals 14 residues. The germline gives CDR1 MNHNS, CDR2 SASEGT. With 5 bases clipped from V and 3 bases from J, the junction kept 6 bases outside the gene matches. The DNA of the CDR3 is TGTGCCAGCAGTAAAACCGGACAGGAAGAGACCCAGTACTTC. Translation gives CASSKTGQEETQYF.

V is TRBV19 and J is TRBJ1-2; D might be TRBD1 (5 bases). CDR1 is LNHDA, CDR2 SQIVND, per germline (reference sequence). Trimming removed 6 bases at V and 6 bases at J, with 20 bases between. The CDR3 is 15 residues long. CDR3 DNA: TGTGCCAGTAGGGCAGGGATACGAGCTACTGATGGCTACACCTTC. It encodes CASRAGIRATDGYTF.

In the case of this clone: At one boundary the junction diverges from the germline segment, which might be a read error. The V call is TRBV29-1, the J call TRBJ1-1; D gene ambiguous. This CDR3 has 13 residues. CDR1 is SQVTM, CDR2 ANQGSEA, per germline. CDR3 region: CSLSIHLNSEDFF. The CDR3 DNA reads TGCAGCCTCTCGATACATCTCAACAGTGAAGATTTCTTT.

The chain couples TRBV5-1 to TRBJ2-1; 14 bases align to TRBD2. J was trimmed by 8 bases and V by 4 bases; bases with no gene match: 8. Germline V gene sequence: CDR1 SGHRS, CDR2 YFSETQ. This CDR3 contains 16 residues. The CDR3 region has the DNA TGCGCCAGCAGCATAGGGACTAGCGGGAGCAATGATGAGCAGTTCTTC. Translation: CASSIGTSGSNDEQFF. Full variable domain (remainder filled in from reference TRBV5-1 and TRBJ2-1): KAGVTQTPRYLIKTRGQQVTLSCSPISGHRSVSWYQQTPGQGLQFLFEYFSETQRNKGNFPGRFSGRQFSNSRSEMNVSTLELGDSALYLCASSIGTSGSNDEQFFGPGTRLTVL.

This chain connects TRBV5-1 to TRBJ2-7, with TRBD2 matching over 8 bases. The CDR3 is made up of 18 amino acids. Per the germline V gene, CDR1 is SGHRS and CDR2 is YFSETQ. V lost 3 bases to trimming and J lost 2 bases; unmatched junction nucleotides: 16. This chain's CDR3 is CASSSPGSGTPLTYEQYF. In nucleotides, the CDR3 is TGCGCCAGCAGCTCCCCGGGTAGCGGGACCCCTCTTACCTACGAGCAGTACTTC.

CDR3 amino acids: CAWSEGSGTDTQYF. CDR3 nucleotide sequence: TGTGCCTGGAGTGAGGGGTCCGGCACAGATACGCAGTATTTT. The chain carries TRBV30 and TRBJ2-3; possible D gene TRBD1, 5 bases. CDR3 size: 14 residues. The germline gives CDR1 GTSNPN, CDR2 SVGIG (reference sequence). V lost 1 base and J lost 1, with 9 bases in between.

The CDR3 loop reads CASRPGGAGGANVLTF. As DNA, the CDR3 is TGTGCCAGCAGACCAGGCGGGGCGGGTGGGGCCAACGTCCTGACTTTC. The chain employs TRBV7-9 and TRBJ2-6; TRBD2 is a possible D gene (6 bases). V was trimmed by 6 bases and J by 3 bases, leaving 15 bases between them. Germline V gene data show CDR1 as SEHNR and CDR2 as FQNEAQ (reference sequence). The CDR3 sequence is 16 residues long.

V gene TRBV6-5 combines with J gene TRBJ2-7; 9 bases map to TRBD1. This CDR3 region has 15 residues. Looked up from germline, CDR1 is MNHEY and CDR2 is SVGAGI. Trimming removed 2 bases from V and 2 bases from J; junction bases left unmatched: 4. CDR3 coding DNA: TGTGCCAGCAGTTACGGACAGGGGAAAACCTACGAGCAGTACTTC. Protein sequence: CASSYGQGKTYEQYF.

The chain employs TRBV27 and TRBJ2-1; 8 positions agree with TRBD2. The germline V gene has CDR1 MNHEY and CDR2 SMNVEV (reference sequence). V shed 2 bases and J 2 bases; nucleotides not matched to a gene: 2. The CDR3 totals 15 residues. In nucleotides, the CDR3 is TGTGCCAGCAGTTTACGCGGGGGGCCCTACAATGAGCAGTTCTTC. Amino acids: CASSLRGGPYNEQFF.

The chain employs TRBV10-1 and TRBJ2-7, with D tentatively TRBD1 (5 bases). V shed 2 bases and J shed 5 bases, with 13 bases lying between them. This CDR3 comprises 14 residues. Germline V gene sequence: CDR1 WNHNN, CDR2 SYGVQD (reference sequence). The CDR3 bases are TGCGCCAGCAGTGAGAGGCAGGGAAGGAACGAGCAGTACTTC. Translating it yields CASSERQGRNEQYF.